Listed below are T cell receptor beta chains from one sample, sequenced in a study of blood T cells in healthy people across ages. TCRdb re-analysed the 5' RACE reads in MiXCR, keeping a single row per CDR3 protein. The table lists around 990,000 distinct CDR3 sequences, more than 30% of them singletons, with over 10% in the top ten. The sequenced sample consisted of blood. All receptors come from a man between 18 and 35 years old in good health. Each CDR3 is given with its conserved first and last residue.

j_call: TRBJ1-2
v_call: TRBV12-3/TRBV12-4
cdr3_aa: CASSSFGGKNNYGYTF

j_call: TRBJ1-2
v_call: TRBV29-1
cdr3_aa: CSVFPGTNAPNYSYTF

j_call: TRBJ2-2
v_call: TRBV10-3
cdr3_aa: CAISPGKGIGELFF

j_call: NA
v_call: TRBV3-1
cdr3_aa: CASSQVAGGQHEQYF

j_call: TRBJ2-7
v_call: TRBV24-1
cdr3_aa: CATSDFGIGQAKFPSYEQYF

j_call: TRBJ1-1
v_call: TRBV12-3/TRBV12-4
cdr3_aa: CASSHTGTGAYTEAFF

j_call: TRBJ1-2
v_call: TRBV2
cdr3_aa: CASSSTNLNYGYTF

j_call: TRBJ1-5
v_call: TRBV20-1
cdr3_aa: CSASRVRNQPQHF

j_call: TRBJ2-1
v_call: TRBV5-1
cdr3_aa: CASSLDLGYNEQFF

j_call: TRBJ2-5
v_call: TRBV29-1
cdr3_aa: CSAGQGEETQYF

j_call: TRBJ1-5
v_call: TRBV4-3
cdr3_aa: CASSQDGASNQPQHF

j_call: TRBJ1-4
v_call: TRBV25-1
cdr3_aa: CASSVELPRRNEKLFF

j_call: TRBJ2-5
v_call: TRBV20-1
cdr3_aa: CSARDGRGGETQYF

j_call: TRBJ1-2
v_call: TRBV20-1
cdr3_aa: CSASSIGQGDNYGYTF

j_call: TRBJ1-5
v_call: TRBV15
cdr3_aa: CATSRDRGRNSNQPQHF

j_call: TRBJ2-1
v_call: TRBV9
cdr3_aa: CASSVGGISYNEQFF

j_call: TRBJ1-2
v_call: TRBV7-8
cdr3_aa: CASSLIRGQGGESGYTF

j_call: TRBJ1-5
v_call: TRBV25-1
cdr3_aa: CASTGAGGFQPQHF

j_call: TRBJ1-1
v_call: TRBV7-2
cdr3_aa: CASSSTQGIRVTEAFF

j_call: TRBJ2-7
v_call: TRBV20-1
cdr3_aa: CSAEETSSTYEQYF

j_call: TRBJ1-3
v_call: TRBV29-1
cdr3_aa: CSVDTGQGRTGNTIYF

j_call: TRBJ2-1
v_call: TRBV10-3
cdr3_aa: CAISDLKRPFF

j_call: TRBJ2-3
v_call: TRBV9
cdr3_aa: CASSGAVGYTDTQYF

j_call: TRBJ1-5
v_call: TRBV20-1
cdr3_aa: CSAREGGDSNQPQHF